This T cell receptor (beta chain) was obtained from a study of T cell responses to AZD1222 COVID-19 vaccine. Findings and caveats of the study: CD4 TCRs linked to vaccination spanned spike, dominating at 160-218 and 743-854. Elevations in Spike-specific TCR breadth and depth followed administration of two AZD1222 doses. Every sample of the repertoires postdated the peak T cell response. The donor cohort was predominantly white British with a female majority, and clonal diversity may have been underestimated.

In the case of this clone: Its antigen is not known.

Sequenced by immunoSEQ multiplex PCR; TCRdb stores in-frame clones only, minus some. Of tens of thousands of clones in the sample, around 80% were seen once. The CDR3 loop spans 13 amino acids. Germline V lookup: CDR1 LGHDT, CDR2 YNNKEL (reference sequence). Trimming stripped 1 base from V and 8 bases from J, with 9 bases between. The clonotype comes from an adult in good health. The sample here was peripheral blood, taken on day 0 of MenACWY control vaccination. The gene calls are TRBV3-1 (or the pseudogene TRBV3-2) and TRBJ2-1; D gene unclear. CDR3 coding DNA: TGTGCCAGCAGCCAAGGTCGATTGGATGAGCAGTTCTTC. Encoded protein: CASSQGRLDEQFF.